Detailed here is one TCR beta chain. This specimen comes from a study of shared clonotypes between healthy human individuals. Only in-frame clones appear in the TCRdb table, and some are missing; sequencing was by immunoSEQ multiplex PCR. The profile shows 550,000 to 800,000 clones, approximately 79% of them singletons. V lost 4 bases, J lost 6 bases, and 14 bases lay in between. The germline gives CDR1 SGHRS, CDR2 YFSETQ. The CDR3 totals 14 residues. The source of this sequence is a woman aged 25 to 39 in good health. The sequencing input was memory CD4+ T cells sorted from blood. Specified subset: CD45RA-negative fraction. This chain connects TRBV5-1 to TRBJ2-1; D gene uncertain. CDR3 loop: CASSPGVEFNEQFF. Written as DNA, the CDR3 is TGCGCCAGCAGCCCTGGAGTAGAATTCAATGAGCAGTTCTTC.